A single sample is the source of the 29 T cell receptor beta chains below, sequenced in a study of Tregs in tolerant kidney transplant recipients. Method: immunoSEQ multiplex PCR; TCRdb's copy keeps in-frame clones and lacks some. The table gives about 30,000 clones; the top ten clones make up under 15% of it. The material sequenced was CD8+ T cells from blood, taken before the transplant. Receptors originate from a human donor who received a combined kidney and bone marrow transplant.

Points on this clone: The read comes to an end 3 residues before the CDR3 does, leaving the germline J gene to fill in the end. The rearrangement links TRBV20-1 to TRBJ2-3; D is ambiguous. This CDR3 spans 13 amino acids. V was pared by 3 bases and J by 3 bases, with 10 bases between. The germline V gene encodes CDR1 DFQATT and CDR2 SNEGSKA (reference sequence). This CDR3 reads CSASFLFTDTQYF. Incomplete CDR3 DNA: TGCAGTGCTAGTTTCCTCTTTACAGATACG.

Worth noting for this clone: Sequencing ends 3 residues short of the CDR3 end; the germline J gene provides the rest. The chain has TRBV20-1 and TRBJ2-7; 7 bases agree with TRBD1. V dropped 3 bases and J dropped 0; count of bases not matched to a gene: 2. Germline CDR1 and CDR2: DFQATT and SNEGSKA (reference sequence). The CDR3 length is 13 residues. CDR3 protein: CSARDRLSYEQYF. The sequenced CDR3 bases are TGCAGTGCTAGGGACAGGCTCTCCTACGAG.

CDR3 DNA, as far as it was read: TGTGCCAGCAGCTCGCCCGAAACTAGCGGGAGGCCCGATACG. Protein product: CASSSPETSGRPDT. The full CDR3 sequence reads CASSSPETSGRPDTQYF. The rearrangement links TRBV7-8 to TRBJ2-3, with 12 bases fitting TRBD2. The CDR3 end falls 3 residues outside the read, so it is completed with the germline J gene. CDR1 SGHVS and CDR2 FQNEAQ come from the germline V gene. Trimming at V came to 4 bases and at J to 6 bases, leaving 11 bases not matched to a gene. This CDR3 is 17 amino acids long.

CDR3 loop: CASSQRGWETQYF. The part of the CDR3 DNA that was read is TGTGCCAGCAGCCAAAGGGGGTGGGAGACC. The chain couples TRBV11-2 to TRBJ2-5; TRBD1 is a possible D gene (6 bases). The read stops 3 residues short of the end of the CDR3; the missing end is completed from the germline J gene. The CDR3 sequence is 13 residues long. Germline V gives CDR1 SGHAT, CDR2 FQNNGV. The V end was cut by 5 bases, the J end by 5 bases, with 12 bases between.

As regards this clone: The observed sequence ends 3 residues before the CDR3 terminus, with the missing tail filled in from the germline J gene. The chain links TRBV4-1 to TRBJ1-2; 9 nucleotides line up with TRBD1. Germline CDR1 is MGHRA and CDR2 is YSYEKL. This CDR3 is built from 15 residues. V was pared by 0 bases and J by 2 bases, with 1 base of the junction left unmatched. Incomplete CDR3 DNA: TGCGCCAGCAGCCAAGAGACAGGGGGGAACTATGGC. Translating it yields CASSQETGGNYG. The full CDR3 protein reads CASSQETGGNYGYTF.

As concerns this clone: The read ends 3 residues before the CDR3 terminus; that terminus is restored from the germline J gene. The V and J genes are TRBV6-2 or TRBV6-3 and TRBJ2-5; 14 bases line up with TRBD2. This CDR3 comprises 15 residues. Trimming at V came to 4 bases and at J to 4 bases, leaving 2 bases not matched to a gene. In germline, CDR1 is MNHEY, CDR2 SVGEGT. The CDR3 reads CASSSGTSGRETQYF. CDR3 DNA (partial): TGTGCCAGCAGTTCCGGGACTAGCGGGAGAGAGACC.

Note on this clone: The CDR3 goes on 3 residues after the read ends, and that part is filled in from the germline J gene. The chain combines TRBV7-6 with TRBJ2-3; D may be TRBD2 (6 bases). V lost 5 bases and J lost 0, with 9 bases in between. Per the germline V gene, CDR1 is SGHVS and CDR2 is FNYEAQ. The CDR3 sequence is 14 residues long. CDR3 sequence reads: CASSGSGSTDTQYF. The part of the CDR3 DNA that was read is TGTGCCAGCAGCGGTAGCGGTAGCACAGATACG.

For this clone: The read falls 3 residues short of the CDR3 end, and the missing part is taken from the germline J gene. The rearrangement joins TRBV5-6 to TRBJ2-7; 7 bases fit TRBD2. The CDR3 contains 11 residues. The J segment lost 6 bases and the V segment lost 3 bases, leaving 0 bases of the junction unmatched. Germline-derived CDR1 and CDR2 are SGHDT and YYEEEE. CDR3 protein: CASSSGGEQYF. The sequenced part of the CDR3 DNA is TGTGCCAGCAGCTCGGGGGGCGAG.

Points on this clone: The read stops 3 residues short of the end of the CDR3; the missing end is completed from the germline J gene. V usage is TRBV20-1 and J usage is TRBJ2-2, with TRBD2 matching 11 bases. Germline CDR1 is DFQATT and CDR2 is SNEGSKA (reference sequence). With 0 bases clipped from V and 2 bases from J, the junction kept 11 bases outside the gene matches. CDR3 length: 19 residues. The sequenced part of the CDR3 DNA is TGCAGTGCTAGAGATCTGGGCGAGGGACTAGCGGAAAACACCGGGGAG. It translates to CSARDLGEGLAENTGE. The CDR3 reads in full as CSARDLGEGLAENTGELFF.

The sequenced CDR3 bases are TGCAGCGTCCTTCAGGGGTACAATGAG. Its protein product is CSVLQGYNE. In full, the CDR3 is CSVLQGYNEQFF. V is TRBV29-1 and J is TRBJ2-1; a possible D gene is TRBD1 (6 bases). The observed sequence ends 3 residues before the CDR3 terminus, with the missing tail filled in from the germline J gene. Germline CDR1 is SQVTM and CDR2 is ANQGSEA. V was clipped by 6 bases and J by 4 bases, with 10 bases between them. The CDR3 spans 12 residues.

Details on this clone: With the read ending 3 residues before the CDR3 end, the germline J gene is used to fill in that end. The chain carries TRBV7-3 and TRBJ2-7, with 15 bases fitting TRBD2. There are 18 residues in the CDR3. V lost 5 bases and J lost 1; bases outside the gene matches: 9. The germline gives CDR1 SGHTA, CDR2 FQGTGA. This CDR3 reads CASSGVAGLAGGSYEQYF. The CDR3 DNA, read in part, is TGTGCCAGCAGCGGCGTGGCGGGACTAGCGGGAGGATCCTACGAG.

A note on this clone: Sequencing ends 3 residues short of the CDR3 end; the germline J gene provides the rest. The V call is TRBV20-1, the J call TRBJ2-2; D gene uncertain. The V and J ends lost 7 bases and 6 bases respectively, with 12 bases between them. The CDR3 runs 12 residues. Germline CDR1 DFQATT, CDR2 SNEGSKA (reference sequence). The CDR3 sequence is CSVALVAGELFF. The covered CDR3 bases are TGCAGTGTCGCCTTGGTAGCCGGGGAG.

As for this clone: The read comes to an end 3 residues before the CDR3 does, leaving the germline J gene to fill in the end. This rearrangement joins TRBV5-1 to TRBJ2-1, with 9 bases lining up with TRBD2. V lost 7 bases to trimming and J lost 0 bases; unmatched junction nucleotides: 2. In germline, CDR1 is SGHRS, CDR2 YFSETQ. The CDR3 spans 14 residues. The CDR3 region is CASFSGSSYNEQFF. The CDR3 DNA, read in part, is TGCGCCAGCTTTAGCGGGAGCTCCTACAATGAG.

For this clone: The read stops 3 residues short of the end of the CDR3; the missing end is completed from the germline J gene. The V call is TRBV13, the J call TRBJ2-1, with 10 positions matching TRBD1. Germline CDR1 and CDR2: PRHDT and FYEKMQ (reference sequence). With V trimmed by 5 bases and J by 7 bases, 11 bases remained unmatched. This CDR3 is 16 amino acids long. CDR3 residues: CASSSGTGALRNEQFF. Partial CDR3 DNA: TGTGCCAGCAGCAGTGGGACAGGGGCCCTACGGAATGAG.

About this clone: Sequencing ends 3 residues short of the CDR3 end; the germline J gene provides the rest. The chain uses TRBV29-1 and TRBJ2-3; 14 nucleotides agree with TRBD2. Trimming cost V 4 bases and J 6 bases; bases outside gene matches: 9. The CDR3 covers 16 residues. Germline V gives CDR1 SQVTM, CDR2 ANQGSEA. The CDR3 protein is CSVGLAGGPLWDTQYF. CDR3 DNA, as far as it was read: TGCAGCGTTGGACTAGCGGGAGGGCCTCTATGGGATACG.

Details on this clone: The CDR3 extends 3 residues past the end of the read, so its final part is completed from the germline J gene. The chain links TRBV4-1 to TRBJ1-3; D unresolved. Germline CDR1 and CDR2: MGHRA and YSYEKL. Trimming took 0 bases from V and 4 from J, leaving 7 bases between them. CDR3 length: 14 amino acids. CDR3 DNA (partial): TGCGCCAGCAGCCAAGAAAACAAGGGAAACACC. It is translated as CASSQENKGNT. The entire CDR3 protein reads CASSQENKGNTIYF.

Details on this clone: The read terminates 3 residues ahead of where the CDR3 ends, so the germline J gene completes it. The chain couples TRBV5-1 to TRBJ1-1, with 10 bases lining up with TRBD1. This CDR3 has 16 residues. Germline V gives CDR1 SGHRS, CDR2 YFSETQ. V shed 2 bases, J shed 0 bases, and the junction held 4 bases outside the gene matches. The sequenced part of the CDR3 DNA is TGCGCCAGCAGCTTTGGACAGGGGGGAATGAACACTGAA. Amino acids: CASSFGQGGMNTE. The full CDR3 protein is CASSFGQGGMNTEAFF.

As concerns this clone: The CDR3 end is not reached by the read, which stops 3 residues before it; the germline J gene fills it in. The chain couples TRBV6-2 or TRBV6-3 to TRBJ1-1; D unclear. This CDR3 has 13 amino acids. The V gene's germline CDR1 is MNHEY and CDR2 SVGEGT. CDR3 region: CASSYNLRAEAFF. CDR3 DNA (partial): TGTGCCAGCAGTTACAATCTTAGGGCCGAA.

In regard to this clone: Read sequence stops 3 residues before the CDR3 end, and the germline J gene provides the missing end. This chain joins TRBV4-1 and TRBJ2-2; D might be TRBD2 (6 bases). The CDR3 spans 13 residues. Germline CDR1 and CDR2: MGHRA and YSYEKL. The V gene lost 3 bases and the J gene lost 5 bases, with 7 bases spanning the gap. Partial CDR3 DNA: TGCGCCAGCAGCCACGGGGGTACCGGGGAG. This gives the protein CASSHGGTGE. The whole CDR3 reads CASSHGGTGELFF.

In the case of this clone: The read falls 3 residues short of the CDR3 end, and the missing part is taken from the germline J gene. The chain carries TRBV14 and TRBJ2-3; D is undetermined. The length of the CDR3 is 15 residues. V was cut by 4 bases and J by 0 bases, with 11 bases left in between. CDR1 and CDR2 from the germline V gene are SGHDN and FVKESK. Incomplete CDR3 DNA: TGTGCCAGCAGCCTTCGAATTACTAGCACAGATACG. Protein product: CASSLRITSTDT. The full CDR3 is CASSLRITSTDTQYF.

The CDR3 DNA, read in part, is TGTGCCAGTCGGACTAGCGAGGGTGAG. It translates to CASRTSEGE. Given in full, the CDR3 is CASRTSEGEQFF. The chain combines TRBV19 with TRBJ2-1; 9 nucleotides align to TRBD2. The read gets to within 3 residues of the CDR3 end, and the germline J gene fills in the rest. The CDR3 has 12 amino acids. Germline V lookup: CDR1 LNHDA, CDR2 SQIVND (reference sequence). V shed 8 bases, J shed 9 bases, and the junction held 5 bases outside the gene matches.

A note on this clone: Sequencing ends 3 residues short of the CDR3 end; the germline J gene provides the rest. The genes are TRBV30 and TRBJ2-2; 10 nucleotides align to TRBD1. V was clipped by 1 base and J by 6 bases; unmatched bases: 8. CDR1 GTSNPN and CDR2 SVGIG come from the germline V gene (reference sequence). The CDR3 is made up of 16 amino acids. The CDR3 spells CAWSGGDRGPPGELFF. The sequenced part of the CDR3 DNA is TGTGCCTGGAGTGGTGGGGACAGGGGCCCCCCCGGGGAG.

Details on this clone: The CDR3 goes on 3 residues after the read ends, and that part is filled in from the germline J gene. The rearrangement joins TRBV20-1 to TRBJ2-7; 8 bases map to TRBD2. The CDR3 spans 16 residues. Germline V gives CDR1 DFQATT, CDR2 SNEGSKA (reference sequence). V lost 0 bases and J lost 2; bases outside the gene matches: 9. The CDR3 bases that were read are TGCAGTGCTAGAGATAGACTAGCGCGTTTCACCTACGAG. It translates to CSARDRLARFTYE. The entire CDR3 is CSARDRLARFTYEQYF.

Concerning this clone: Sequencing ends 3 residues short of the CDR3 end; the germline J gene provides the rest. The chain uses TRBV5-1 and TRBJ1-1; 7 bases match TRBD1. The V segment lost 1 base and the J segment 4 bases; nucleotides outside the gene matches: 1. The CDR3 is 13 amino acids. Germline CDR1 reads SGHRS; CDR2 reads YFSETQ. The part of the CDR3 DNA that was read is TGCGCCAGCAGCTTGTCAGGGGGCACTGAA. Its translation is CASSLSGGTE. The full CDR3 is CASSLSGGTEAFF. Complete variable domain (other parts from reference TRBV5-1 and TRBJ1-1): KAGVTQTPRYLIKTRGQQVTLSCSPISGHRSVSWYQQTPGQGLQFLFEYFSETQRNKGNFPGRFSGRQFSNSRSEMNVSTLELGDSALYLCASSLSGGTEAFFGQGTRLTVV.

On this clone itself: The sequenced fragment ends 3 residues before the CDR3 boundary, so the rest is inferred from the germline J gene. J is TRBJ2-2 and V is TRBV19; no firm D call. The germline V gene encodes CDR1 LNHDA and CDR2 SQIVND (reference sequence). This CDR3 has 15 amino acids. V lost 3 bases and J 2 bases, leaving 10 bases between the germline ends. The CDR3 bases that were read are TGTGCCAGTAGTATCTCTGACTTCAACACCGGGGAG. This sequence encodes CASSISDFNTGE. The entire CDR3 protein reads CASSISDFNTGELFF.

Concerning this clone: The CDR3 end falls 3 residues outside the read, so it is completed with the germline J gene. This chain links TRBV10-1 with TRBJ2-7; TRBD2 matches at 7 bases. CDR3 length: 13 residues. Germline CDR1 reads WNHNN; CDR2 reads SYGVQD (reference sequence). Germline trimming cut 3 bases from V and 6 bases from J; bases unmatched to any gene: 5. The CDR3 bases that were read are TGCGCCAGCAGTGACGCCCGGGGGGTCGAG. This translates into CASSDARGVE. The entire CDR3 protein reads CASSDARGVEQYF.

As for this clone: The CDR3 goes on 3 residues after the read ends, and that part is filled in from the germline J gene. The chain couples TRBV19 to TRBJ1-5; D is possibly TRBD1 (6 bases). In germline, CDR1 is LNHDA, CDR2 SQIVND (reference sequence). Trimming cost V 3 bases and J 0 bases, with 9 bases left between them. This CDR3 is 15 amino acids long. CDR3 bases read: TGTGCCAGTAGTATGGACAGTTATAGCAATCAGCCC. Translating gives CASSMDSYSNQP. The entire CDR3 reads CASSMDSYSNQPQHF.

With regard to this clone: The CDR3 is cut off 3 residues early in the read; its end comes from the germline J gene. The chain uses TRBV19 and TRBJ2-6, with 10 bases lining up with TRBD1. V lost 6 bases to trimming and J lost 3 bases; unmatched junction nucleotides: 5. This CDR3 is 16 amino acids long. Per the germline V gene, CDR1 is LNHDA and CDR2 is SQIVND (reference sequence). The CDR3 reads CASRRTGGGGANVLTF. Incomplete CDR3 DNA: TGTGCCAGTAGAAGGACAGGGGGAGGTGGGGCCAACGTC.

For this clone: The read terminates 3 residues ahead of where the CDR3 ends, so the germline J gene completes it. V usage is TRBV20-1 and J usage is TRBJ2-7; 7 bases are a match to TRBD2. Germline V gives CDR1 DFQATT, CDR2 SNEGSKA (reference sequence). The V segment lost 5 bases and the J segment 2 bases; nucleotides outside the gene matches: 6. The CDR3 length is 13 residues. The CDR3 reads CSARTRTPYEQYF. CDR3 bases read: TGCAGTGCTCGGACTAGAACACCCTACGAG.